The clone carrying this T cell receptor (beta chain) was seen many times. The germline V gene has CDR1 DFQATT and CDR2 SNEGSKA (reference sequence). Trimming pared 1 base from V and 5 bases from J, leaving 13 bases between. The CDR3 has 14 residues. The entry originates in a study of T cell repertoires in cytomegalovirus infection. Across the study: Through public TCR beta signatures, both CMV infection and matching HLA type were indicated.

One entry per CDR3 protein, called by TCRdb with MiXCR from the reads. The table includes about 180,000 distinct CDR3 sequences, over 13% detected once. This chain links TRBV20-1 with TRBJ2-3, with a tentative D call TRBD2 (6 bases). Sequenced sample: PBMCs. This sequence was found in a human donor in good health (CMV status not recorded). Some clones in this sample may be carry-over from other donors' samples. DNA for the CDR3: TGCAGTGCTAGAGGGACTAAATTGGGAGATACGCAGTATTTT. As protein: CSARGTKLGDTQYF.